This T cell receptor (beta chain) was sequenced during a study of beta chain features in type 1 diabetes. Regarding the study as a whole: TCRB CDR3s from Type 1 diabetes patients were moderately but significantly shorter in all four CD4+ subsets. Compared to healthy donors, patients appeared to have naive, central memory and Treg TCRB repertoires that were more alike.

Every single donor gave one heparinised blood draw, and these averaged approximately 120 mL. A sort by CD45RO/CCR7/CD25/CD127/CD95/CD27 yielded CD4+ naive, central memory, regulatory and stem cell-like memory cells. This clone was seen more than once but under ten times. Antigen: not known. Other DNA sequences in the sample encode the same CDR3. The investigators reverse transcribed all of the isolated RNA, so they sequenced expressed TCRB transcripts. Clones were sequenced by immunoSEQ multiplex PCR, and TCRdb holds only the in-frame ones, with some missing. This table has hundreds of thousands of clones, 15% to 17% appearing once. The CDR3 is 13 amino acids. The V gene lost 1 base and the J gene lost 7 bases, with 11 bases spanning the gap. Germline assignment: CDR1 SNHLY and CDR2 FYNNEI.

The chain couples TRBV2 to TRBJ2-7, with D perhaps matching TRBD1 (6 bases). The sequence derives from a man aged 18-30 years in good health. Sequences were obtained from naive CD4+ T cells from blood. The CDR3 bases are TGTGCCAGCAGTGAAGACAGGGTGGGAGAGCAGTACTTC. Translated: CASSEDRVGEQYF.